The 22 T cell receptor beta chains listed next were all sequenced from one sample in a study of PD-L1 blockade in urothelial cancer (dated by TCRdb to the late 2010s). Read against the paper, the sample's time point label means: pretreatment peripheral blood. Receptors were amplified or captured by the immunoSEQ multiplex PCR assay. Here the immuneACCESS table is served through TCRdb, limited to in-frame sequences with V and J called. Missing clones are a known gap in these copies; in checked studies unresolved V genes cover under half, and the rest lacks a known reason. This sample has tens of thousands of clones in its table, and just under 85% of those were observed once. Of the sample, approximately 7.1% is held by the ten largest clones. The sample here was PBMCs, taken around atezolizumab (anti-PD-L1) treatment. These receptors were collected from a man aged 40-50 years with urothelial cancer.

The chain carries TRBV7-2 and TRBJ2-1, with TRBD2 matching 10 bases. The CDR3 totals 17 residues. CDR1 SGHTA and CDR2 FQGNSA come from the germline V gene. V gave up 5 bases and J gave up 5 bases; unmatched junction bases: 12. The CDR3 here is CASSPYPQREGDNEQFF. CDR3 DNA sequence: TGTGCCAGCAGCCCCTACCCCCAGCGGGAGGGGGACAATGAGCAGTTCTTC.

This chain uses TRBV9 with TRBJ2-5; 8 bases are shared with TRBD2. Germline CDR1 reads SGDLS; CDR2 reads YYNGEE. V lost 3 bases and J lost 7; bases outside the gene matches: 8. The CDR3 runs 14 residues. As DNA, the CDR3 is TGTGCCAGCAGCGGGACCGGGACTAGTGGGACCCAGTACTTC. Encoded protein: CASSGTGTSGTQYF.

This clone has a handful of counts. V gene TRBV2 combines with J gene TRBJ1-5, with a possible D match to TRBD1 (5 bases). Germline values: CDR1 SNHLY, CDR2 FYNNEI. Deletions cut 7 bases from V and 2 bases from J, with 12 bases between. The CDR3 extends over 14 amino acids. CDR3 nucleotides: TGTGCCAGCAATGGGGGGAAGGGCAATCAGCCCCAGCATTTT. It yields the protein CASNGGKGNQPQHF.

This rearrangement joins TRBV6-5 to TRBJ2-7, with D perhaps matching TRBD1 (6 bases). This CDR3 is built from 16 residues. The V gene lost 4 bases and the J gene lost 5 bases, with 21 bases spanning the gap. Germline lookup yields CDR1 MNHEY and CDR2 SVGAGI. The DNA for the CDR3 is TGTGCCAGCAGTTCCCCCCGTGGGGACACTCGGGACGAGCAGTACTTC. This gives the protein CASSSPRGDTRDEQYF.

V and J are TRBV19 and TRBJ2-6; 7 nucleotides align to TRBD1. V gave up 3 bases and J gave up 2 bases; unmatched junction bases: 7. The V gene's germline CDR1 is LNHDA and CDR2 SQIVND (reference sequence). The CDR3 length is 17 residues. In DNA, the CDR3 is TGTGCCAGTAGTATTGGTAGGGGGACAGCTGGGGCCAACGTCCTGACTTTC. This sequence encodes CASSIGRGTAGANVLTF.

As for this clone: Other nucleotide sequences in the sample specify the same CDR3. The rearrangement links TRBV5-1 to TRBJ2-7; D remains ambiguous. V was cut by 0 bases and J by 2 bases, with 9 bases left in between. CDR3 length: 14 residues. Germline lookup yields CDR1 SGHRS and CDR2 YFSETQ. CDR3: CASSLVVSPYEQYF. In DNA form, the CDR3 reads TGCGCCAGCAGCTTGGTTGTGAGTCCCTACGAGCAGTACTTC.

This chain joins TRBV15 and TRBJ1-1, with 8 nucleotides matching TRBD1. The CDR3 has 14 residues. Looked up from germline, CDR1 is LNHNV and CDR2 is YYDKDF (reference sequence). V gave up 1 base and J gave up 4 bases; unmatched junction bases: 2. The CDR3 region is CATSRGDRGTEAFF. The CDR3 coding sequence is TGTGCCACCAGCAGAGGAGACAGGGGCACTGAAGCTTTCTTT. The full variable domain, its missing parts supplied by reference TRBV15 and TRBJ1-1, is DAMVIQNPRYQVTQFGKPVTLSCSQTLNHNVMYWYQQKSSQAPKLLFHYYDKDFNNEADTPDNFQSRRPNTSFCFLDIRSPGLGDTAMYLCATSRGDRGTEAFFGQGTRLTVV.

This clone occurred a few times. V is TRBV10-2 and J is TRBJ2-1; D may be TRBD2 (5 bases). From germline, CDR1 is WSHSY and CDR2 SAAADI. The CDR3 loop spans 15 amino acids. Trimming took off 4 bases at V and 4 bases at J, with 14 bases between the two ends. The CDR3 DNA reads TGCGCCAGCAGTGTCAGCGGACTCACTTACAATGAGCAGTTCTTC. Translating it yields CASSVSGLTYNEQFF.

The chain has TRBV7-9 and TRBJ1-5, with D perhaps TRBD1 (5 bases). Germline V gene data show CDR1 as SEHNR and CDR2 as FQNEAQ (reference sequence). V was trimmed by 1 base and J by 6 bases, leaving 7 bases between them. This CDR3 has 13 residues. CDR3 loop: CASSLDGGQPQHF. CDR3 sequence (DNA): TGTGCCAGCAGCTTAGACGGGGGTCAGCCCCAGCATTTT.

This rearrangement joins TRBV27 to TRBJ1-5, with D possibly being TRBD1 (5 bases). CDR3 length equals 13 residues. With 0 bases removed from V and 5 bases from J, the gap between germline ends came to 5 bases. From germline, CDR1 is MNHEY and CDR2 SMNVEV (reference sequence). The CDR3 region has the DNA TGTGCCAGCAGTTTATCCAGGGATCAGCCCCAGCATTTT. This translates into CASSLSRDQPQHF.

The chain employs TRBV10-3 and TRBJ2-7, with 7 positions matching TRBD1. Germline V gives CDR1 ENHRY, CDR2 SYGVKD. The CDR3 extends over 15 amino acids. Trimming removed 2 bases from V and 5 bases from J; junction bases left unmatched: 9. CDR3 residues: CAISEQRQGRDEQYF. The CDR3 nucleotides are TGTGCCATCAGTGAGCAAAGACAGGGCCGGGACGAGCAGTACTTC.

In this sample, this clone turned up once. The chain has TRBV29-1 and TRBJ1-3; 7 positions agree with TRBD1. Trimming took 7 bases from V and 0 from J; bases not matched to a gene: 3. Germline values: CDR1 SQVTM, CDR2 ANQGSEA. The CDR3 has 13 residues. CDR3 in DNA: TGCAGCGCCTACAGGGGCTCTGGAAACACCATATATTTT. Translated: CSAYRGSGNTIYF.

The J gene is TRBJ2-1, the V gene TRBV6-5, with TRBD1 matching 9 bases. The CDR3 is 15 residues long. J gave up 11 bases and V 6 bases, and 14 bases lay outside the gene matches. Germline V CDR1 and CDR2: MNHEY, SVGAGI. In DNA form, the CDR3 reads TGTGCCAGCAGCCCAATATCCGGGACAGGGTTTCAGCAGTTCTTC. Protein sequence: CASSPISGTGFQQFF.

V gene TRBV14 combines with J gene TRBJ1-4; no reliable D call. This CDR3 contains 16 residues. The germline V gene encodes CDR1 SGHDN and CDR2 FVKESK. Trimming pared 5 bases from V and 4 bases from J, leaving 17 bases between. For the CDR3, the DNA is TGTGCCAGCAGCGGATCGCGGGGTTTGAGTAATGAAAAACTGTTTTTT. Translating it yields CASSGSRGLSNEKLFF.

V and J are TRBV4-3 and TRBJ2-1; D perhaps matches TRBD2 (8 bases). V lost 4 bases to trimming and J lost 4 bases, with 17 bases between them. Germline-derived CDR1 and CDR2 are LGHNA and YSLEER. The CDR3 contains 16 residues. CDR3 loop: CASSPGLAGGYNEQFF. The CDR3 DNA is TGCGCCAGCAGCCCTGGACTAGCAGGGGGGTACAATGAGCAGTTCTTC.

CDR3: CASSRQGPKNEQFF. Here the CDR3 DNA reads TGTGCCAGCAGTCGACAGGGTCCTAAGAATGAGCAGTTCTTC. This sequence joins TRBV28 and TRBJ2-1; 7 bases align to TRBD1. Looked up from germline, CDR1 is MDHEN and CDR2 is SYDVKM. The CDR3 runs 14 residues. Trimming removed 5 bases from V and 7 bases from J; junction bases left unmatched: 8.

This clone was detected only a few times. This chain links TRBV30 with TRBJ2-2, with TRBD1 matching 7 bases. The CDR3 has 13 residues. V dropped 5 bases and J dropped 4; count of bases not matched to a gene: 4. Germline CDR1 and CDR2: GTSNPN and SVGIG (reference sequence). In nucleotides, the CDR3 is TGTGCCTGGGCTACAGGGGCCACCGGGGAGCTGTTTTTT. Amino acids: CAWATGATGELFF.

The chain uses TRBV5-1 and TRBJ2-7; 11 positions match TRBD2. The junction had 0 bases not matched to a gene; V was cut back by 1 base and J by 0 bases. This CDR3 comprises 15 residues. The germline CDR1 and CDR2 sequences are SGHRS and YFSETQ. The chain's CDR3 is CASSLTSGSSYEQYF. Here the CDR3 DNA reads TGCGCCAGCAGCTTGACTAGCGGGAGCTCCTACGAGCAGTACTTC.

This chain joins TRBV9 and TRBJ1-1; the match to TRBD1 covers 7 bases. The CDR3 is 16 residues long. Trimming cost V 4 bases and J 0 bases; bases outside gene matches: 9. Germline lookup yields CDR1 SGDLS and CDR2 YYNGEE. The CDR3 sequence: CASSPGQIHMNTEAFF. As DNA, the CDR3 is TGTGCCAGCAGCCCGGGACAGATACACATGAACACTGAAGCTTTCTTT.

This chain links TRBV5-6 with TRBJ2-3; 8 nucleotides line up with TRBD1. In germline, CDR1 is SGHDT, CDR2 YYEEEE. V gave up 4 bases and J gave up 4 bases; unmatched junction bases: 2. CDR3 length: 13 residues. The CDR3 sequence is CASSLGQADTQYF. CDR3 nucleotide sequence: TGTGCCAGCAGCCTGGGACAGGCAGATACGCAGTATTTT. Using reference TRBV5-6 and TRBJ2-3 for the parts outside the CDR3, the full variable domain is DAGVTQSPTHLIKTRGQQVTLRCSPKSGHDTVSWYQQALGQGPQFIFQYYEEEERQRGNFPDRFSGHQFPNYSSELNVNALLLGDSALYLCASSLGQADTQYFGPGTRLTVL.

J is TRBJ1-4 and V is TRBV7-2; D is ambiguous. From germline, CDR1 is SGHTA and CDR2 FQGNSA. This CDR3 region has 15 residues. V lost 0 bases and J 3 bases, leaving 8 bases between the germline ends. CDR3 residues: CASSLALGSNEKLFF. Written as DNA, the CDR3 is TGTGCCAGCAGCTTAGCGCTCGGGTCTAATGAAAAACTGTTTTTT.

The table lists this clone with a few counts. The CDR3 spells CATSTGATGTGNQPQHF. In nucleotides, the CDR3 is TGTGCCACCAGCACAGGGGCCACAGGGACAGGGAATCAGCCCCAGCATTTT. V is TRBV15 and J is TRBJ1-5; 9 bases align to TRBD1. The V gene end was trimmed by 4 bases and the J gene end by 4 bases; junction bases not matched to a gene: 11. Germline V CDR1 and CDR2: LNHNV, YYDKDF (reference sequence). The CDR3 totals 17 residues.